Presented here are 20 T cell receptor beta chains from one specimen sequenced in a study of T-cell memory formation after mild COVID-19. TCRdb re-analysed the 5' RACE reads in MiXCR, keeping a single row per CDR3 protein. This sample has under 450,000 distinct CDR3 sequences, with less than 25% found just once. The sequenced material came from PBMCs or a T cell subset sorted from them (not recorded which). These receptors all stem from an adult woman who had mild COVID-19 (a few samples of this study predate the infection). Cell type and time point are not known.

The chain recombines TRBV7-9 with TRBJ1-2; perhaps TRBD1 as D (5 bases). Germline V lookup: CDR1 SEHNR, CDR2 FQNEAQ (reference sequence). V lost 0 bases, J lost 8 bases, and 22 bases lay in between. This CDR3 is 17 amino acids long. For the CDR3, the DNA is TGTGCCAGCAGCTTAGCACCAGGGTCCCGGACTTGGGGCGGCTACACCTTC. Translation gives CASSLAPGSRTWGGYTF. Filled out from reference TRBV7-9 and TRBJ1-2, the complete variable domain reads DTGVSQNPRHKITKRGQNVTFRCDPISEHNRLYWYRQTLGQGPEFLTYFQNEAQLEKSRLLSDRFSAERPKGSFSTLEIQRTEQGDSAMYLCASSLAPGSRTWGGYTFGSGTRLTVV.

In this sample, this clonotype turned up a few times. The V call is TRBV20-1, the J call TRBJ2-3; 12 bases are a match to TRBD2. The CDR3 is 14 amino acids. The germline gives CDR1 DFQATT, CDR2 SNEGSKA (reference sequence). The junction had 3 bases not matched to a gene; V was cut back by 6 bases and J by 2 bases. CDR3 protein: CSARLAGDTDTQYF. The CDR3 DNA reads as TGCAGTGCGCGACTAGCGGGGGACACAGATACGCAGTATTTT.

This chain uses TRBV29-1 with TRBJ2-1; possible D gene TRBD2, 5 bases. V gave up 5 bases and J gave up 0 bases, with 20 bases separating them. This CDR3 spans 17 amino acids. The germline CDR1 and CDR2 sequences are SQVTM and ANQGSEA. This CDR3 reads CSVFGLFGRGSYNEQFF. CDR3 DNA sequence: TGCAGCGTTTTTGGACTGTTTGGTCGGGGCTCCTACAATGAGCAGTTCTTC.

This clonotype came up many times. The rearrangement uses TRBV28 and TRBJ2-2, with 10 bases identical to TRBD1. Unmatched junction bases numbered 5, after V lost 6 bases and J lost 4 bases. CDR1 MDHEN and CDR2 SYDVKM come from the germline V gene. The length of the CDR3 is 15 residues. This chain's CDR3 is CASSPGTGVTGELFF. CDR3 DNA sequence: TGTGCCAGCAGCCCCGGGACAGGGGTCACCGGGGAGCTGTTTTTT.

V and J are TRBV11-3 and TRBJ2-7; TRBD1 is a possible D gene (6 bases). The CDR3 consists of 16 residues. The germline V gene encodes CDR1 SGHNT and CDR2 YENEEA. Trimming shortened V by 5 bases and J by 7 bases, and 24 bases separated the two germline ends. Here the CDR3 DNA reads TGTGCCAGCAGCCCCGGCGAGGGCAGGGGATTCATAGAGCAGTACTTC. It encodes CASSPGEGRGFIEQYF. The variable domain in full, with the rest retrieved from reference TRBV11-3 and TRBJ2-7, is EAGVVQSPRYKIIEKKQPVAFWCNPISGHNTLYWYLQNLGQGPELLIRYENEEAVDDSQLPKDRFSAERLKGVDSTLKIQPAELGDSAVYLCASSPGEGRGFIEQYFGPGTRLTVT.

In its sample, this clonotype was seen a few times. The chain links TRBV12-3 or TRBV12-4 to TRBJ1-1, with D hard to call. Trimming pared 7 bases from V and 0 bases from J, leaving 18 bases between. The CDR3 is 16 amino acids. The CDR3 nucleotides are TGTGCCAGCACCCCTTGGTCGGGTTCCTTGAACACTGAAGCTTTCTTT. Its protein is CASTPWSGSLNTEAFF.

This clonotype appeared many times. The chain employs TRBV6-4 and TRBJ2-3, with 8 bases fitting TRBD2. CDR3 length equals 14 residues. Looked up from germline, CDR1 is MRHNA and CDR2 is SNTAGT. J gave up 2 bases and V 3 bases, and 1 base lay outside the gene matches. The CDR3 DNA follows: TGTGCCAGCAGTGAGCGGGGGGCCACAGATACGCAGTATTTT. Its protein product is CASSERGATDTQYF.

The J gene is TRBJ2-3, the V gene TRBV5-1; 11 bases match TRBD2. V lost 2 bases to trimming and J lost 4 bases; unmatched junction nucleotides: 3. The CDR3 length is 15 residues. The germline V gene encodes CDR1 SGHRS and CDR2 YFSETQ. The CDR3 coding sequence is TGCGCCAGCAGCTTCGTAGCGGGGGGGTCAGATACGCAGTATTTT. Translating gives CASSFVAGGSDTQYF. Full variable domain (rest looked up from reference TRBV5-1 and TRBJ2-3): KAGVTQTPRYLIKTRGQQVTLSCSPISGHRSVSWYQQTPGQGLQFLFEYFSETQRNKGNFPGRFSGRQFSNSRSEMNVSTLELGDSALYLCASSFVAGGSDTQYFGPGTRLTVL.

The V gene is TRBV5-1, the J gene TRBJ2-2, with TRBD2 as a possible D gene (6 bases). Between the trimmed V and J ends, which lost 5 bases and 0 bases, there was a span of 11 bases. The CDR3 sequence is 15 residues long. The V gene's germline CDR1 is SGHRS and CDR2 YFSETQ. The CDR3 DNA is TGCGCCAGCAGGGAAACTAGCACGAACACCGGGGAGCTGTTTTTT. It translates to CASRETSTNTGELFF.

This sequence joins TRBV28 and TRBJ2-1; no firm D call. Germline CDR1 is MDHEN and CDR2 is SYDVKM. Trimming removed 2 bases from V and 8 bases from J, with 7 bases in between. The CDR3 totals 12 residues. The CDR3 bases are TGTGCCAGCAGTTTAAAGTGGGATGAGCAGTTCTTC. Translated: CASSLKWDEQFF.

The chain couples TRBV4-1 to TRBJ1-1; TRBD1 is a possible D gene (5 bases). CDR1 is MGHRA and CDR2 is YSYEKL in the germline V gene. The ends were cut back, 0 bases at V and 11 bases at J, with 19 bases in the middle. The CDR3 has 15 amino acids. The CDR3 protein is CASSQDRSGSGGAFF. CDR3 DNA sequence: TGCGCCAGCAGCCAAGATAGGTCAGGGTCAGGAGGGGCTTTCTTT.

The chain recombines TRBV5-1 with TRBJ2-5; D is ambiguous. The germline V and J ends were trimmed by 4 bases and 5 bases, with 9 bases remaining between them. The CDR3 is 12 amino acids. The germline V gene encodes CDR1 SGHRS and CDR2 YFSETQ. The CDR3 DNA reads TGCGCCAGCAGCGACTGGTGGGAGACCCAGTACTTC. This codes for CASSDWWETQYF. Supplemented by reference TRBV5-1 and TRBJ2-5, the full variable domain reads KAGVTQTPRYLIKTRGQQVTLSCSPISGHRSVSWYQQTPGQGLQFLFEYFSETQRNKGNFPGRFSGRQFSNSRSEMNVSTLELGDSALYLCASSDWWETQYFGPGTRLLVL.

This clonotype came up a few times. The V gene is TRBV27, the J gene TRBJ1-6; TRBD1 might be the D (6 bases). Germline V gene lookup returns CDR1 MNHEY and CDR2 SMNVEV (reference sequence). The CDR3 totals 15 residues. The V and J ends lost 3 bases and 5 bases respectively, with 11 bases between them. The CDR3 bases are TGTGCCAGCAGTTTCGAGGGGGACAATAATTCACCCCTCCACTTT. This sequence encodes CASSFEGDNNSPLHF.

V gene TRBV12-3 or TRBV12-4 combines with J gene TRBJ1-2; no clear D. V dropped 2 bases and J dropped 8 bases, with 12 bases sitting between them. CDR3 length equals 13 residues. CDR3 sequence: CASSLSGVSGYTF. The CDR3, as DNA: TGTGCCAGCAGTTTATCAGGAGTCAGCGGCTACACCTTC.

The chain is built from TRBV7-6 and TRBJ2-2; D possibly corresponds to TRBD1 (5 bases). V gave up 5 bases and J gave up 1 base, with 14 bases separating them. The CDR3 has 16 amino acids. In germline, CDR1 is SGHVS, CDR2 FNYEAQ. The CDR3 here is CASSLQGPLNTGELFF. CDR3 in DNA: TGTGCCAGCAGCCTTCAGGGTCCCCTGAACACCGGGGAGCTGTTTTTT.

The CDR3, as DNA: TGTGCCAGCAGCCAAGTGGACAGGGGGCAAGGCTACACCTTC. This encodes CASSQVDRGQGYTF. V is TRBV3-1 and J is TRBJ1-2; 11 nucleotides align to TRBD1. Germline lookup yields CDR1 LGHDT and CDR2 YNNKEL (reference sequence). V trimming: 1 base; J trimming: 8 bases; junction bases outside the gene matches: 3. This CDR3 has 14 residues.

Only a few counts were recorded for this clonotype. The chain carries TRBV12-3 or TRBV12-4 and TRBJ1-2; no definite D call. V was cut by 7 bases and J by 1 base, with 22 bases left in between. There are 17 residues in the CDR3. CDR3 sequence (DNA): TGTGCCAGCACCTCGGAGAGGCGAAGGAACATTAACTATGGCTACACCTTC. This sequence encodes CASTSERRRNINYGYTF.

The chain couples TRBV18 to TRBJ2-1; a possible D gene is TRBD1 (6 bases). The ends were cut back, 6 bases at V and 6 bases at J, with 15 bases in the middle. CDR3 length equals 14 residues. CDR1 is KGHSH and CDR2 is LQKENI in the germline V gene. The CDR3 reads CASSLRDNLNEQFF. The CDR3 DNA follows: TGTGCCAGCTCGCTCCGGGACAACCTCAATGAGCAGTTCTTC.

This clonotype has only a few counts. This rearrangement joins TRBV6-5 to TRBJ1-3; possible D gene TRBD1, 6 bases. The V and J ends lost 0 bases and 4 bases respectively, with 10 bases between them. Per germline, CDR1 MNHEY and CDR2 SVGAGI. The CDR3 loop spans 15 amino acids. The CDR3: CASSYSTGTGNTIYF. The CDR3 DNA is TGTGCCAGCAGTTACTCGACAGGCACCGGAAACACCATATATTTT.

This clonotype has more than one count but fewer than ten. V gene TRBV7-2 combines with J gene TRBJ2-7, with D perhaps TRBD2 (6 bases). V dropped 8 bases and J dropped 2 bases, with 13 bases sitting between them. CDR3 length equals 13 residues. The germline V gene has CDR1 SGHTA and CDR2 FQGNSA. CDR3 protein: CASRPGTAYEQYF. For the CDR3, the DNA is TGTGCCAGCCGACCCGGGACTGCCTACGAGCAGTACTTC.